This TCR beta chain was captured by sequencing in a study of blood T cell repertoires in COVID-19. The table came from immunoSEQ multiplex PCR; TCRdb's copy has only in-frame clones and leaves some out. The sample holds 250,000 to 350,000 clones, around 90% seen once. CDR3 length equals 15 residues. Trimming took 2 bases from V and 0 from J, leaving 11 bases between them. Germline V lookup: CDR1 SNHLY, CDR2 FYNNEI. Specimen: peripheral blood. The source of this sequence is a woman between 45 and 65 years old who had recovered from COVID-19. This chain joins TRBV2 and TRBJ2-7; TRBD2 is a possible D gene (5 bases). Written as DNA, the CDR3 is TGTGCCAGCAGTGAACGGCTAGCTTTCTCCTACGAGCAGTACTTC. This gives the protein CASSERLAFSYEQYF.